This TCR beta chain is from a study of T cells in localized non-small cell lung cancer. Germline V gene data show CDR1 as LNHDA and CDR2 as SQIVND (reference sequence). This CDR3 has 14 amino acids. V gave up 1 base and J gave up 6 bases; unmatched junction bases: 2. Whole-study results and caveats: Of the tissues analyzed, uninvolved adjacent lung showed maximal T cell clonality, greater than tumor. Appearing in adjacent lung were a median about 60 of the top 100 tumor clones. Without multi-region sequencing, intratumor heterogeneity could not be excluded. A raised T cell density in blood coincided with lengthier overall survival.

As concerns this clone: The antigen is unknown.

Some clones are missing from TCRdb's copy, which holds only in-frame ones; the method was immunoSEQ multiplex PCR. The data hold about 11,000 clones, with roughly 82% observed a single time. Here the sequenced sample was peripheral blood mononuclear cells, taken before any cancer treatment. J is TRBJ2-5 and V is TRBV19; TRBD1 matches at 10 bases. This TCR came from a female donor of 60 years or more with stage II lung adenocarcinoma. CDR3: CASSIGQGAKTQYF. The CDR3 coding sequence is TGTGCCAGTAGTATAGGACAGGGGGCGAAGACCCAGTACTTC.